Presented here are 6 T cell receptor beta chains from one specimen sequenced in a study of T cell clonality in common variable immunodeficiency. Sequencing was performed with immunoSEQ multiplex PCR; in TCRdb, only in-frame clones are kept and a portion is missing. The sample has 40,000 or so clones, none seen only once. The sequenced material came from peripheral blood mononuclear cells. These receptors all stem from a person between 18 and 70 years old in good health.

This clone has a handful of counts. The CDR3 end is not reached by the read, which stops 3 residues before it; the germline J gene fills it in. The chain has TRBV19 and TRBJ1-5; 9 positions agree with TRBD1. V was clipped by 6 bases and J by 6 bases; unmatched bases: 9. CDR1 LNHDA and CDR2 SQIVND come from the germline V gene (reference sequence). This CDR3 comprises 15 residues. Partial CDR3 DNA: TGTGCCAGTAGCGCCATCACAGGGGGCAGTCAGCCC. Protein sequence: CASSAITGGSQP. The full CDR3 protein reads CASSAITGGSQPQHF. Combining the CDR3 with reference TRBV19 and TRBJ1-5 gives the whole variable domain DGGITQSPKYLFRKEGQNVTLSCEQNLNHDAMYWYRQDPGQGLRLIYYSQIVNDFQKGDIAEGYSVSREKKESFPLTVTSAQKNPTAFYLCASSAITGGSQPQHFGDGTRLSIL.

This clone was recorded many times. This chain's CDR3 is CASTWSGNGELFF. The covered CDR3 bases are TGCGCCAGCACCTGGAGCGGGAACGGGGAG. The chain carries TRBV5-1 and TRBJ2-2; 7 nucleotides line up with TRBD2. Read data end 3 residues before the CDR3 end; the end is taken from the germline J gene. Trimming took 6 bases from V and 7 from J; bases not matched to a gene: 6. CDR1 is SGHRS, CDR2 YFSETQ, per germline. The CDR3 has 13 residues. The variable domain in full, with the rest retrieved from reference TRBV5-1 and TRBJ2-2, is KAGVTQTPRYLIKTRGQQVTLSCSPISGHRSVSWYQQTPGQGLQFLFEYFSETQRNKGNFPGRFSGRQFSNSRSEMNVSTLELGDSALYLCASTWSGNGELFFGEGSRLTVL.

This clone came up many times. Here the CDR3 reads CASARDRANTEAFF. The part of the CDR3 DNA that was read is TGTGCTAGTGCCAGGGACAGGGCGAACACTGAA. This rearrangement joins TRBV12-5 to TRBJ1-1; 9 nucleotides match TRBD1. The missing CDR3 end, 3 residues past where the read stops, is filled in from the germline J gene. V shed 7 bases, J shed 1 base, and the junction held 4 bases outside the gene matches. Germline V CDR1 and CDR2: LGHNT, FRNRAP. This CDR3 has 14 amino acids.

This clone occurred many times. The read gets to within 3 residues of the CDR3 end, and the germline J gene fills in the rest. J is TRBJ2-2 and V is TRBV5-4; no firm D call. The V end lost 0 bases, the J end lost 3 bases, and 12 bases lay between the germline ends. CDR1 and CDR2 from the germline V gene are SGHNT and YYREEE (reference sequence). The CDR3 runs to 16 residues. The CDR3: CASSLGGPTYTGELFF. The part of the CDR3 DNA that was read is TGTGCCAGCAGCTTGGGTGGGCCTACCTACACCGGGGAG.

This clone has a count of ten or more. The CDR3 end lies 3 residues beyond the end of the read and is filled in from the germline J gene. The chain has TRBV27 and TRBJ2-7; 9 bases are a match to TRBD1. Per the germline V gene, CDR1 is MNHEY and CDR2 is SMNVEV (reference sequence). The junction had 8 bases not matched to a gene; V was cut back by 6 bases and J by 5 bases. CDR3 length: 14 amino acids. CDR3 bases read: TGTGCCAGCAGCCGGGGACAGGGAATGAACGAG. Protein: CASSRGQGMNE. The complete CDR3 protein is CASSRGQGMNEQYF.

This clone was seen repeatedly, ten times or more. The sequenced fragment ends 3 residues before the CDR3 boundary, so the rest is inferred from the germline J gene. The chain carries TRBV2 and TRBJ2-7, with D perhaps matching TRBD1 or TRBD2 (5 bases each). This CDR3 contains 13 residues. V lost 6 bases, J lost 5 bases, and 14 bases lay in between. Germline CDR1 is SNHLY and CDR2 is FYNNEI. The chain's CDR3 is CASSIEGFNEQYF. The CDR3 bases that were read are TGTGCCAGCAGCATTGAGGGGTTCAACGAG.